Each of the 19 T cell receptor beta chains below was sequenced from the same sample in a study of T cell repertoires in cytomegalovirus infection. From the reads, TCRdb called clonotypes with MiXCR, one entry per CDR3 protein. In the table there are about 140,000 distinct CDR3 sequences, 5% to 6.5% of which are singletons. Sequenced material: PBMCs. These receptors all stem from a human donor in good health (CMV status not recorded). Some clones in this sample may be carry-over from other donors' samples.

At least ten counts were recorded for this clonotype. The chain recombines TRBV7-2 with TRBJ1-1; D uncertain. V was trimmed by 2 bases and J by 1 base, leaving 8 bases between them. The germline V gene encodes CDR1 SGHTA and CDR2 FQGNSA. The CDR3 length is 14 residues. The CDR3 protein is CASSLSHKNTEAFF. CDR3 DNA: TGTGCCAGCAGCTTAAGCCACAAGAACACTGAAGCTTTCTTT.

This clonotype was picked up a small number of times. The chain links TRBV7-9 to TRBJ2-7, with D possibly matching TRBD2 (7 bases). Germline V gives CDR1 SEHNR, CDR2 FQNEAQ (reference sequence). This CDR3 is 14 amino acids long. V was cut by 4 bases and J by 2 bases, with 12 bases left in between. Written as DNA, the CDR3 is TGTGCCAGCAGCTGGGGAGGGGGTACCTACGAGCAGTACTTC. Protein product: CASSWGGGTYEQYF. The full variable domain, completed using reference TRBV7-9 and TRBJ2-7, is DTGVSQNPRHKITKRGQNVTFRCDPISEHNRLYWYRQTLGQGPEFLTYFQNEAQLEKSRLLSDRFSAERPKGSFSTLEIQRTEQGDSAMYLCASSWGGGTYEQYFGPGTRLTVT.

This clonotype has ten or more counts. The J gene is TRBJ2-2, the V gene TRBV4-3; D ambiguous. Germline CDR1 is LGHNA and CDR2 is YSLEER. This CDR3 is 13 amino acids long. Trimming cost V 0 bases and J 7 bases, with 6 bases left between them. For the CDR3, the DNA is TGCGCCAGCAGCCAAGATATTCACGGGGAGCTGTTTTTT. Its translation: CASSQDIHGELFF.

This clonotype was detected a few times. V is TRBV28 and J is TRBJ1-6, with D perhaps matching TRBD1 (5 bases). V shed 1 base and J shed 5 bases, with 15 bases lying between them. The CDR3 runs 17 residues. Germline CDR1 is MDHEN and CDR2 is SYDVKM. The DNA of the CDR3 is TGTGCCAGCAGTTTATTTCTAATGGGCAGGGATAATTCACCCCTCCACTTT. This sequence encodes CASSLFLMGRDNSPLHF. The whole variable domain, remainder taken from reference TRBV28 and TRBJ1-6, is DVKVTQSSRYLVKRTGEKVFLECVQDMDHENMFWYRQDPGLGLRLIYFSYDVKMKEKGDIPEGYSVSREKKERFSLILESASTNQTSMYLCASSLFLMGRDNSPLHFGNGTRLTVT.

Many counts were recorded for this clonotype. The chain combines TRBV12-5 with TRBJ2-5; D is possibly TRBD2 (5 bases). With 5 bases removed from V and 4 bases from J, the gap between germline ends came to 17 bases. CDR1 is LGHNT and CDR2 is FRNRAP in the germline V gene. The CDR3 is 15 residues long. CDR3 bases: TGTGCTAGTGGTCCCCCTAGCCCAGGCGGAGAGACCCAGTACTTC. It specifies CASGPPSPGGETQYF.

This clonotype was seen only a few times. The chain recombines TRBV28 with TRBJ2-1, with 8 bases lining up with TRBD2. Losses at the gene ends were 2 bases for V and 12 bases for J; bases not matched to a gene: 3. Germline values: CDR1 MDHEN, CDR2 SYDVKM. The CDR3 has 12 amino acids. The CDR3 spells CASSLLGGGQFF. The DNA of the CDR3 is TGTGCCAGCAGTTTACTCGGGGGGGGGCAGTTCTTC.

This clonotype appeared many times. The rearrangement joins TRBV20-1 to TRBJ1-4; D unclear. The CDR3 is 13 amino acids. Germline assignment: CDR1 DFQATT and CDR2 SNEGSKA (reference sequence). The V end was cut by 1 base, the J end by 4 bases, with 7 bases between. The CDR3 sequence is CSARGGFNEKLFF. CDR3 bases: TGCAGTGCTAGAGGTGGATTTAATGAAAAACTGTTTTTT.

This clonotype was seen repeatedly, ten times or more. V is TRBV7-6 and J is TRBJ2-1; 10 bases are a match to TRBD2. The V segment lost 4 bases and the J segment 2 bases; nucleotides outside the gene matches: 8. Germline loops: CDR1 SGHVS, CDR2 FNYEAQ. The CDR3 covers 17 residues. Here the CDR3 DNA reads TGTGCCAGCAGCTCTAGACCCCTAGCGGGGGCCTACAATGAGCAGTTCTTC. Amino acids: CASSSRPLAGAYNEQFF.

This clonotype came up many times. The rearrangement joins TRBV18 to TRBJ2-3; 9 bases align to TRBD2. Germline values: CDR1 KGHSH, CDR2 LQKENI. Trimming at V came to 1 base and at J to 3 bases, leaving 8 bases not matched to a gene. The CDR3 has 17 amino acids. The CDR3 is CASSPLRLRGGTDTQYF. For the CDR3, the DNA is TGTGCCAGCTCACCACTCCGGCTGCGGGGGGGAACAGATACGCAGTATTTT.

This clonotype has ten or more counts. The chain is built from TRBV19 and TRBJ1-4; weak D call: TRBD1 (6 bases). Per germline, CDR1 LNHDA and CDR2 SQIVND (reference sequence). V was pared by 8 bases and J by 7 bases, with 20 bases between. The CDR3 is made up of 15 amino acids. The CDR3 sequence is CASCSPGHPSEKLFF. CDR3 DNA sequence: TGTGCCAGTTGCTCCCCGGGACATCCGTCTGAAAAACTGTTTTTT.

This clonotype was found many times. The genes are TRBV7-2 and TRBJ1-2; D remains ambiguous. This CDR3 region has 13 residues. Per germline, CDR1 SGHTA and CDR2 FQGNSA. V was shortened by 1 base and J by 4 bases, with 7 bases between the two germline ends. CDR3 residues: CASSLETAYGYTF. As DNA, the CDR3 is TGTGCCAGCAGCTTAGAAACGGCCTATGGCTACACCTTC.

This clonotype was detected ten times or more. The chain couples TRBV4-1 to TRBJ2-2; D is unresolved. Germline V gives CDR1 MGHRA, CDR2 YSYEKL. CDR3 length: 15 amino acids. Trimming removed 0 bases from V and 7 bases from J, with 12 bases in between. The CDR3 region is CASSQDRQASGELFF. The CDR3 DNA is TGCGCCAGCAGCCAAGATAGGCAGGCAAGCGGGGAGCTGTTTTTT.

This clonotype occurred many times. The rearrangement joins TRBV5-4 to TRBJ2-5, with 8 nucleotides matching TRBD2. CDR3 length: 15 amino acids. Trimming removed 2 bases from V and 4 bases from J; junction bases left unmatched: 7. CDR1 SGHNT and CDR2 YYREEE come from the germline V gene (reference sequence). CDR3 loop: CASSFVAGGGETQYF. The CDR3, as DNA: TGTGCCAGCAGCTTTGTGGCGGGGGGTGGAGAGACCCAGTACTTC.

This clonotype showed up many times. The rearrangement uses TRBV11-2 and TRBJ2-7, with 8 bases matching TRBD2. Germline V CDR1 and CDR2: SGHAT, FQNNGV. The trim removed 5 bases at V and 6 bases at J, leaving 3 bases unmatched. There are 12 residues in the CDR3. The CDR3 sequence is CASSKSGGEQYF. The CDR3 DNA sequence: TGTGCCAGCAGCAAAAGCGGGGGCGAGCAGTACTTC.

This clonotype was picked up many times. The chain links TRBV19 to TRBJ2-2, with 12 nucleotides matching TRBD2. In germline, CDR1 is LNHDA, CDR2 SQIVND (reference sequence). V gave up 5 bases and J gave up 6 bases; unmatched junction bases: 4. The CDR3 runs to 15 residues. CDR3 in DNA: TGTGCCAGTAGTTTGGCTAGCGGGGGGGCCGGGGAGCTGTTTTTT. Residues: CASSLASGGAGELFF.

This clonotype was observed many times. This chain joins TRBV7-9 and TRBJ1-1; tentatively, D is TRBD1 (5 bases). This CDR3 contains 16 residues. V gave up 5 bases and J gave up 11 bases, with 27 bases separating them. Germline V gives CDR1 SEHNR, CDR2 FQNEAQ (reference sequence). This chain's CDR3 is CASSREQGFPPLSAFF. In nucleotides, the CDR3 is TGTGCCAGCAGCCGAGAGCAGGGCTTCCCCCCCCTTTCCGCTTTCTTT. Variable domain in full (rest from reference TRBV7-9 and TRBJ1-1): DTGVSQNPRHKITKRGQNVTFRCDPISEHNRLYWYRQTLGQGPEFLTYFQNEAQLEKSRLLSDRFSAERPKGSFSTLEIQRTEQGDSAMYLCASSREQGFPPLSAFFGQGTRLTVV.

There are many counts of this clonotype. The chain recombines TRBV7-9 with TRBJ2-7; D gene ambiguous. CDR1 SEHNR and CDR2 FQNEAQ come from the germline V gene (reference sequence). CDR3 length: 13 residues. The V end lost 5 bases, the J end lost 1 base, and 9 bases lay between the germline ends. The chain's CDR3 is CASSLGHSYEQYF. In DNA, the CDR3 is TGTGCCAGCAGCCTAGGTCATTCCTACGAGCAGTACTTC.

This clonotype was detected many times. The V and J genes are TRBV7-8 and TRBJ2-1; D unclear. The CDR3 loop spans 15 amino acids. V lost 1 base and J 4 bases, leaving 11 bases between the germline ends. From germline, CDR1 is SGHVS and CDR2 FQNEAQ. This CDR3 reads CASSLGFQRYNEQFF. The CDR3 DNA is TGTGCCAGCAGCTTAGGCTTTCAACGTTACAATGAGCAGTTCTTC. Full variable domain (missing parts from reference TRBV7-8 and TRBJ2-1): GAGVSQSPRYKVAKRGQDVALRCDPISGHVSLFWYQQALGQGPEFLTYFQNEAQLDKSGLPSDRFFAERPEGSVSTLKIQRTQQEDSAVYLCASSLGFQRYNEQFFGPGTRLTVL.

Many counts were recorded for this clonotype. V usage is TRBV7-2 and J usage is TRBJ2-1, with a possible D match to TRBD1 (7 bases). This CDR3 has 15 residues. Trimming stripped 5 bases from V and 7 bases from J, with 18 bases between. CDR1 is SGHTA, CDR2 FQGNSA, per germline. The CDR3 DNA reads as TGTGCCAGCAGCCCATGGAGGGCAGGGGGTAATGAGCAGTTCTTC. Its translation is CASSPWRAGGNEQFF.